The 8 T cell receptor beta chains given below trace back to one sample, sequenced in a study of PD-1 blockade in classical Hodgkin lymphoma (dated by TCRdb to about 2020). The time point label corresponds to: cycle 2 day 1 (C2D1) of nivolumab. Every trial patient had relapsed following autologous stem cell transplantation, and prior brentuximab vedotin exposure was what differed among cohorts A, B and C. Library generation was performed with the immunoSEQ multiplex PCR assay. TCRdb took this table from immuneACCESS and kept in-frame rearrangements with V and J called. Such tables lack part of the clones; where checked against another copy, unresolved V genes explain under half of the gap, and the rest is unexplained. The sample table records tens of thousands of clones; approximately 87% of these occur just once. The top ten constitute about a fifth of the sample. The sample was peripheral blood mononuclear cells (PBMCs), taken before the second cycle of nivolumab. The receptors shown here come from a human donor with classical Hodgkin lymphoma.

V gene TRBV9 combines with J gene TRBJ2-2; D perhaps matches TRBD1 (6 bases). V was clipped by 4 bases and J by 4 bases, with 14 bases between them. Germline CDR1 reads SGDLS; CDR2 reads YYNGEE. This CDR3 comprises 15 residues. CDR3 in amino acids: CASSPGTTLTGELFF. The CDR3 nucleotides are TGTGCCAGCAGCCCTGGGACAACGCTCACCGGGGAGCTGTTTTTT.

The chain is built from TRBV6-1 and TRBJ1-1, with no clear D. CDR1 is MNHNS, CDR2 SASEGT, per germline. This CDR3 region has 11 residues. The V end was cut by 3 bases, the J end by 11 bases, with 10 bases between. The DNA of the CDR3 is TGTGCCAGCAGTGAGGGGTTGTCGGCTTTCTTT. Protein: CASSEGLSAFF.

The chain combines TRBV6-5 with TRBJ1-5; D is uncertain. V was cut by 0 bases and J by 3 bases, with 9 bases left in between. This CDR3 is 15 amino acids long. Germline V CDR1 and CDR2: MNHEY, SVGAGI. The chain's CDR3 is CASSYSYGNNQPQHF. The CDR3 DNA reads as TGTGCCAGCAGTTACTCCTACGGCAACAATCAGCCCCAGCATTTT.

This clone was counted only a few times. As DNA, the CDR3 is TGTGCCAGCAGTGGACAAAGTAGAACAGATACGCAGTATTTT. It specifies CASSGQSRTDTQYF. The J gene is TRBJ2-3, the V gene TRBV6-1, with D unresolved. Germline CDR1 MNHNS, CDR2 SASEGT. This CDR3 has 14 residues. V was shortened by 4 bases and J by 3 bases, with 11 bases between the two germline ends.

This clone showed up just once. The chain links TRBV30 to TRBJ2-1; 7 positions match TRBD2. CDR1 GTSNPN and CDR2 SVGIG come from the germline V gene (reference sequence). The length of the CDR3 is 13 residues. J gave up 9 bases and V 1 base, and 6 bases lay outside the gene matches. The CDR3 sequence: CAWSGTRPVEQFF. Written as DNA, the CDR3 is TGTGCCTGGAGTGGGACTAGGCCGGTTGAGCAGTTCTTC.

The chain carries TRBV28 and TRBJ1-2, with 7 bases lining up with TRBD1. The germline V gene has CDR1 MDHEN and CDR2 SYDVKM. Germline trimming cut 4 bases from V and 5 bases from J; bases unmatched to any gene: 7. The CDR3 loop spans 14 amino acids. CDR3 bases: TGTGCCAGCAGTTCAATCACAGGGGTGTATGGCTACACCTTC. Its protein is CASSSITGVYGYTF.

The rearrangement joins TRBV7-6 to TRBJ2-3; 8 bases fit TRBD2. Germline CDR1 reads SGHVS; CDR2 reads FNYEAQ. CDR3 size: 15 residues. The V gene end was trimmed by 11 bases and the J gene end by 2 bases; junction bases not matched to a gene: 12. CDR3 nucleotide sequence: TGTGCCCTTGGCGGGGGGCCCCTATACACAGATACGCAGTATTTT. This codes for CALGGGPLYTDTQYF.

This chain joins TRBV19 and TRBJ2-3; D is unresolved. The V gene lost 8 bases and the J gene lost 2 bases, with 5 bases spanning the gap. The germline V gene encodes CDR1 LNHDA and CDR2 SQIVND (reference sequence). This CDR3 has 11 amino acids. Here the CDR3 DNA reads TGTGCCAGTGCCTCCACAGATACGCAGTATTTT. Its protein product is CASASTDTQYF.